Following are 22 T cell receptor beta chains from one sample sequenced in a study of control samples from healthy donors and cancer patients. Only in-frame clones appear in the TCRdb table, and some are missing; sequencing was by immunoSEQ multiplex PCR. The profile shows approximately 100,000 clones, 85% of them singletons. The specimen was blood. The receptor source for this set is a middle-aged woman in good health.

The chain recombines TRBV7-9 with TRBJ2-1, with 11 bases identical to TRBD1. CDR1 is SEHNR and CDR2 is FQNEAQ in the germline V gene (reference sequence). V was clipped by 1 base and J by 8 bases; unmatched bases: 7. CDR3 size: 16 residues. The CDR3, as DNA: TGTGCCAGCAGCTTAGGAGGGACAGGGGGTCGGGATGAGCAGTTCTTC. Translated, it gives CASSLGGTGGRDEQFF.

The chain uses TRBV9 and TRBJ1-1; 7 bases match TRBD1. The CDR3 runs to 15 residues. V trimming: 4 bases; J trimming: 1 base; junction bases outside the gene matches: 7. Germline V gene sequence: CDR1 SGDLS, CDR2 YYNGEE. For the CDR3, the DNA is TGTGCCAGCAGCCCAGAGGGACAGCCGAACACTGAAGCTTTCTTT. Residues: CASSPEGQPNTEAFF.

The rearrangement uses TRBV30 and TRBJ2-5, with no clear D. CDR3 size: 13 residues. Trimming shortened V by 1 base and J by 2 bases, and 8 bases separated the two germline ends. Germline CDR1 GTSNPN, CDR2 SVGIG (reference sequence). The CDR3 protein is CAWSGPVQETQYF. As DNA, the CDR3 is TGTGCCTGGAGTGGCCCAGTTCAAGAGACCCAGTACTTC.

The V call is TRBV6-2 or TRBV6-3, the J call TRBJ1-1; no firm D call. Trimming removed 1 base from V and 10 bases from J, with 10 bases in between. Germline V gene lookup returns CDR1 MNHEY and CDR2 SVGEGT. The CDR3 has 12 residues. CDR3 nucleotide sequence: TGTGCCAGCAGTTACTACGGGGATTCAGCTTTCTTT. It specifies CASSYYGDSAFF.

The chain links TRBV7-2 to TRBJ1-4; D gene unclear. Germline V gene lookup returns CDR1 SGHTA and CDR2 FQGNSA. The ends were cut back, 6 bases at V and 2 bases at J, with 7 bases in the middle. This CDR3 spans 13 amino acids. The CDR3 reads CASSDPTNEKLFF. Here the CDR3 DNA reads TGTGCCAGCAGTGACCCCACTAATGAAAAACTGTTTTTT.

The chain combines TRBV18 with TRBJ2-4; 7 bases align to TRBD1. The CDR3 is made up of 16 amino acids. CDR1 KGHSH and CDR2 LQKENI come from the germline V gene. The trim removed 8 bases at V and 0 bases at J, leaving 10 bases unmatched. The CDR3 nucleotides are TGTGCCAGCAAAGGACAGGCTACTATAGCCAAAAACATTCAGTACTTC. This encodes CASKGQATIAKNIQYF.

The chain combines TRBV5-1 with TRBJ2-1; D perhaps matches TRBD1 (6 bases). The CDR3 covers 14 residues. Germline CDR1 is SGHRS and CDR2 is YFSETQ. V dropped 3 bases and J dropped 2 bases, with 9 bases sitting between them. The CDR3 coding sequence is TGCGCCAGCAGCTGGGACACCCCCTACAATGAGCAGTTCTTC. Amino acids: CASSWDTPYNEQFF. The variable domain in full, completed from reference TRBV5-1 and TRBJ2-1, reads KAGVTQTPRYLIKTRGQQVTLSCSPISGHRSVSWYQQTPGQGLQFLFEYFSETQRNKGNFPGRFSGRQFSNSRSEMNVSTLELGDSALYLCASSWDTPYNEQFFGPGTRLTVL.

V gene TRBV5-1 combines with J gene TRBJ1-1; 7 nucleotides line up with TRBD1. With V trimmed by 4 bases and J by 4 bases, 7 bases remained unmatched. CDR1 and CDR2 (germline): SGHRS, YFSETQ. This CDR3 is built from 14 residues. The CDR3 here is CASSRQGGVTEAFF. CDR3 nucleotides: TGCGCCAGCAGCAGACAGGGAGGGGTCACTGAAGCTTTCTTT.

The J gene is TRBJ1-2, the V gene TRBV5-1; 8 bases are shared with TRBD1. CDR1 SGHRS and CDR2 YFSETQ come from the germline V gene. This CDR3 region has 14 residues. After removal of 4 bases from V and 8 bases from J, the junction contained 10 bases not matched to a gene. The CDR3 region has the DNA TGCGCCAGCAGCCTAGGACAGGGAGTGGGAGGCTACACCTTC. This encodes CASSLGQGVGGYTF.

V gene TRBV18 combines with J gene TRBJ1-4; D is unclear. The CDR3 contains 13 residues. Germline assignment: CDR1 KGHSH and CDR2 LQKENI. V lost 1 base to trimming and J lost 7 bases, with 7 bases between them. The CDR3 DNA follows: TGTGCCAGCTCACCACGGCAGCTTGAAAAACTGTTTTTT. Protein product: CASSPRQLEKLFF.

J is TRBJ1-2 and V is TRBV4-3, with 11 bases aligning to TRBD1. Germline CDR1 reads LGHNA; CDR2 reads YSLEER. V was pared by 0 bases and J by 2 bases, with 2 bases of the junction left unmatched. The CDR3 length is 16 residues. The CDR3 bases are TGCGCCAGCAGCCAAGATTGGACAGGGGGCAACTATGGCTACACCTTC. Encoded protein: CASSQDWTGGNYGYTF.

The gene calls are TRBV5-1 and TRBJ2-2; 9 bases fit TRBD1. V lost 0 bases to trimming and J lost 5 bases; unmatched junction nucleotides: 17. This CDR3 region has 20 residues. Per germline, CDR1 SGHRS and CDR2 YFSETQ. This CDR3 is CASSLAPRTGTGLRTGELFF. CDR3 DNA sequence: TGCGCCAGCAGCTTGGCCCCAAGGACCGGGACAGGGCTAAGGACCGGGGAGCTGTTTTTT.

In this sample, this clone turned up once. The J gene is TRBJ2-1, the V gene TRBV11-3; D not resolved. CDR1 is SGHNT, CDR2 YENEEA, per germline. The V end was cut by 5 bases, the J end by 7 bases, with 9 bases between. The CDR3 spans 12 residues. Here the CDR3 DNA reads TGTGCCAGCAGCCAAATAGGGAATGAGCAGTTCTTC. This translates into CASSQIGNEQFF.

The chain has TRBV3-1 (or the pseudogene TRBV3-2) and TRBJ1-3; D remains unclear. Germline V gene lookup returns CDR1 LGHDT and CDR2 YNNKEL (reference sequence). Trimming cost V 5 bases and J 4 bases, with 12 bases left between them. The CDR3 extends over 14 amino acids. In DNA form, the CDR3 reads TGTGCCAGCAGCTCAGGACTTCTGGGAAACACCATATATTTT. Residues: CASSSGLLGNTIYF.

This clone appeared a few times. An end of the junction does not agree with germline; a read error may underlie this. This chain uses TRBV18 with TRBJ2-2, with 8 bases fitting TRBD2. Looked up from germline, CDR1 is KGHSH and CDR2 is LQKENI. The CDR3 length is 15 residues. This CDR3 is CASSPLTSGSGELFF. The CDR3, as DNA: TGTGCCAGCTCCCCACTCACTAGCGGTTCCGGGGAGCTGTTTTTT. The whole variable domain, remainder taken from reference TRBV18 and TRBJ2-2, is NAGVMQNPRHLVRRRGQEARLRCSPMKGHSHVYWYRQLPEEGLKFMVYLQKENIIDESGMPKERFSAEFPKEGPSILRIQQVVRGDSAAYFCASSPLTSGSGELFFGEGSRLTVL.

The rearrangement uses TRBV4-3 and TRBJ2-1; 13 bases are a match to TRBD2. Unmatched junction bases numbered 5, after V lost 0 bases and J lost 6 bases. The CDR3 has 17 amino acids. CDR1 and CDR2 from the germline V gene are LGHNA and YSLEER. The chain's CDR3 is CASSQEKGTSGVNEQFF. The CDR3 nucleotides read TGCGCCAGCAGCCAAGAAAAAGGGACTAGCGGGGTCAATGAGCAGTTCTTC.

As DNA, the CDR3 is TGTGCCAGCAGCTTGGCCTCAGGGGAAACCTATAATTCACCCCTCCACTTT. This encodes CASSLASGETYNSPLHF. V usage is TRBV5-6 and J usage is TRBJ1-6, with a possible D match to TRBD1 (6 bases). Germline-derived CDR1 and CDR2 are SGHDT and YYEEEE. V gave up 0 bases and J gave up 2 bases, with 12 bases separating them. The CDR3 covers 17 residues.

CDR3 DNA: TGTGCCAGCAGCGCGGGACTAGGAGGGTCAGATACGCAGTATTTT. This codes for CASSAGLGGSDTQYF. The J gene is TRBJ2-3, the V gene TRBV7-7; 8 nucleotides agree with TRBD2. CDR3 length: 15 residues. Germline loops: CDR1 SSHAT, CDR2 FNYEAQ (reference sequence). The V segment lost 5 bases and the J segment 4 bases; nucleotides outside the gene matches: 8.

The CDR3 DNA reads TGTGCCAGTACCGTCGTTGGGGACATACGCACAGATACGCAGTATTTT. Translating it yields CASTVVGDIRTDTQYF. This sequence joins TRBV19 and TRBJ2-3, with D perhaps TRBD1 (6 bases). This CDR3 has 16 amino acids. V lost 7 bases, J lost 1 base, and 18 bases lay in between. CDR1 is LNHDA and CDR2 is SQIVND in the germline V gene (reference sequence).

CDR3 in DNA: TGTGCCAGCAGTTACCCCGCGGGGGCACGGGGCACCGGGGAGCTGTTTTTT. This encodes CASSYPAGARGTGELFF. V gene TRBV6-2 or TRBV6-3 combines with J gene TRBJ2-2, with D tentatively TRBD2 (7 bases). Per germline, CDR1 MNHEY and CDR2 SVGEGT. The length of the CDR3 is 17 residues. V lost 2 bases and J 4 bases, leaving 17 bases between the germline ends.

On this clone: The identical CDR3 is also encoded by other nucleotide sequences in the sample. The genes are TRBV19 and TRBJ1-1; D unclear. Germline assignment: CDR1 LNHDA and CDR2 SQIVND (reference sequence). This CDR3 has 13 residues. V was cut by 3 bases and J by 1 base, with 6 bases left in between. This chain's CDR3 is CASSITRNTEAFF. The CDR3 DNA is TGTGCCAGTAGTATCACAAGGAACACTGAAGCTTTCTTT. Filled out from reference TRBV19 and TRBJ1-1, the complete variable domain reads DGGITQSPKYLFRKEGQNVTLSCEQNLNHDAMYWYRQDPGQGLRLIYYSQIVNDFQKGDIAEGYSVSREKKESFPLTVTSAQKNPTAFYLCASSITRNTEAFFGQGTRLTVV.

The rearrangement links TRBV6-1 to TRBJ2-3; 7 bases match TRBD1. Germline V gene lookup returns CDR1 MNHNS and CDR2 SASEGT. This CDR3 is built from 16 residues. J gave up 2 bases and V 4 bases, and 9 bases lay outside the gene matches. CDR3 DNA sequence: TGTGCCAGCAGTGCGCATGTGGACAGGTCCACAGATACGCAGTATTTT. This gives the protein CASSAHVDRSTDTQYF.